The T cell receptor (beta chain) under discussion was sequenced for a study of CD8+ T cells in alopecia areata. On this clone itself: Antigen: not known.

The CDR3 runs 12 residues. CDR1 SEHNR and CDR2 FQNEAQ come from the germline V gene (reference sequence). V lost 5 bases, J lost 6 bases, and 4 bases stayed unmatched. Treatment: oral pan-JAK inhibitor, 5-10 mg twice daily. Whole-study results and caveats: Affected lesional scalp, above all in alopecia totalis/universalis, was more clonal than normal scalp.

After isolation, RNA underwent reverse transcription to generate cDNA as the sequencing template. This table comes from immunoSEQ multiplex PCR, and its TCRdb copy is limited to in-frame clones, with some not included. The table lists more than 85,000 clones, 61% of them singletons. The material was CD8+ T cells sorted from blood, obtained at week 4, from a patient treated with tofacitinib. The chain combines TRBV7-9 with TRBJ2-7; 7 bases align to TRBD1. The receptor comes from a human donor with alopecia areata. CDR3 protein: CASSPGQVEQYF. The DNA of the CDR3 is TGTGCCAGCAGCCCCGGACAGGTCGAGCAGTACTTC.